The 20 T cell receptor beta chains given below trace back to one sample, sequenced in a study of OX40 agonist ivuxolimab in advanced cancers. The data were produced by immunoSEQ multiplex PCR, yet TCRdb's version contains in-frame clones alone and is incomplete. In the table there are about 19,000 clones, approximately 83% of which are singletons. The sequencing here drew on CD4+ or CD8+ T cells sorted from blood, taken in a trial of the OX40 agonist ivuxolimab. Every receptor here comes from an adult with an advanced solid tumor such as melanoma, head and neck, liver or kidney cancer.

The chain joins TRBV6-5 to TRBJ2-7, with 9 bases that match TRBD1. With 3 bases clipped from V and 3 bases from J, the junction kept 3 bases outside the gene matches. Germline values: CDR1 MNHEY, CDR2 SVGAGI. CDR3 length: 14 amino acids. This CDR3 reads CASSYMDRGYEQYF. DNA for the CDR3: TGTGCCAGCAGTTATATGGACAGGGGCTACGAGCAGTACTTC.

The chain is built from TRBV11-2 and TRBJ2-3, with 7 nucleotides matching TRBD2. The CDR3 totals 14 residues. Germline loops: CDR1 SGHAT, CDR2 FQNNGV. Trimming cost V 6 bases and J 2 bases; bases outside gene matches: 5. For the CDR3, the DNA is TGTGCCAGCAGACCGGGACTATCCACAGATACGCAGTATTTT. Its protein is CASRPGLSTDTQYF.

This clone showed up just once. This chain links TRBV6-6 with TRBJ2-7; D is unclear. V lost 8 bases, J lost 2 bases, and 10 bases lay in between. There are 12 residues in the CDR3. The germline V gene has CDR1 MNHNY and CDR2 SVGAGI (reference sequence). The chain's CDR3 is CASGQSAYEQYF. DNA for the CDR3: TGTGCCAGCGGTCAGTCCGCCTACGAGCAGTACTTC.

This clone was seen a single time. This chain joins TRBV13 and TRBJ1-4, with D hard to call. There are 13 residues in the CDR3. Germline V CDR1 and CDR2: PRHDT, FYEKMQ (reference sequence). V dropped 5 bases and J dropped 8 bases, with 12 bases sitting between them. The CDR3 region is CASSTQRKEKLFF. DNA of the CDR3: TGTGCCAGCAGCACACAGAGGAAGGAAAAACTGTTTTTT.

The chain has TRBV5-1 and TRBJ1-5, with D maybe TRBD1 (6 bases). This CDR3 has 15 residues. With 4 bases removed from V and 4 bases from J, the gap between germline ends came to 15 bases. Germline V gene lookup returns CDR1 SGHRS and CDR2 YFSETQ. The CDR3 is CASSQRGGPNQPQHF. The CDR3 DNA sequence: TGCGCCAGCAGCCAACGGGGGGGGCCGAATCAGCCCCAGCATTTT.

The chain recombines TRBV7-9 with TRBJ1-2; possible D gene TRBD1, 6 bases. V lost 5 bases to trimming and J lost 4 bases, with 14 bases between them. Per germline, CDR1 SEHNR and CDR2 FQNEAQ (reference sequence). CDR3 length equals 14 residues. CDR3 coding DNA: TGTGCCAGCAGCCCGGTGGGGGGCGTCTATGGCTACACCTTC. This encodes CASSPVGGVYGYTF.

CDR3 amino acids: CASSLETGAGPQHF. CDR3 sequence (DNA): TGTGCCAGCAGCTTAGAGACAGGGGCAGGGCCCCAGCATTTT. The chain links TRBV7-2 to TRBJ1-5; 8 bases agree with TRBD1. CDR1 and CDR2 (germline): SGHTA, FQGNSA. This CDR3 is built from 14 residues. V lost 1 base to trimming and J lost 9 bases; unmatched junction nucleotides: 5. Variable domain in full (rest from reference TRBV7-2 and TRBJ1-5): GAGVSQSPSNKVTEKGKDVELRCDPISGHTALYWYRQSLGQGLEFLIYFQGNSAPDKSGLPSDRFSAERTGGSVSTLTIQRTQQEDSAVYLCASSLETGAGPQHFGDGTRLSIL.

The rearrangement uses TRBV7-9 and TRBJ2-2; D is undetermined. Deletions cut 5 bases from V and 2 bases from J, with 9 bases between. The CDR3 extends over 14 amino acids. Germline loops: CDR1 SEHNR, CDR2 FQNEAQ (reference sequence). CDR3 in amino acids: CASSLTANTGELFF. CDR3 bases: TGTGCCAGCAGCCTCACAGCTAACACCGGGGAGCTGTTTTTT.

A remark on this clone: This CDR3 is also generated by other DNA sequences in the sample. V gene TRBV19 combines with J gene TRBJ2-7; D may be TRBD1 (5 bases). The CDR3 contains 13 residues. V lost 3 bases and J lost 3, with 9 bases in between. Germline values: CDR1 LNHDA, CDR2 SQIVND (reference sequence). CDR3 DNA sequence: TGTGCCAGTAGTATCGGGCAGGGCTACGAGCAGTACTTC. Translated: CASSIGQGYEQYF.

This chain uses TRBV9 with TRBJ2-3, with D perhaps matching TRBD1 (5 bases). Germline V gene sequence: CDR1 SGDLS, CDR2 YYNGEE. Trimming took 2 bases from V and 2 from J, leaving 15 bases between them. This CDR3 region has 16 residues. The CDR3 loop is CASSVALGVLTDTQYF. The CDR3 DNA reads TGTGCCAGCAGCGTGGCCTTAGGGGTTCTCACAGATACGCAGTATTTT.

The chain employs TRBV28 and TRBJ1-2; possible D gene TRBD1, 5 bases. V shed 6 bases and J shed 4 bases, with 18 bases lying between them. CDR3 size: 15 residues. Germline assignment: CDR1 MDHEN and CDR2 SYDVKM. CDR3 nucleotide sequence: TGTGCCAGCAGCACCGTGCAGGGATTCCGCTATGGCTACACCTTC. Translated, it gives CASSTVQGFRYGYTF.

The chain couples TRBV28 to TRBJ1-1; D unclear. V lost 6 bases to trimming and J lost 6 bases, with 26 bases between them. There are 17 residues in the CDR3. CDR1 and CDR2 from the germline V gene are MDHEN and SYDVKM. The CDR3 nucleotides are TGTGCCAGCAGCCCAACCACTTGGGGTTTGGGTTTCGCTGAAGCTTTCTTT. Residues: CASSPTTWGLGFAEAFF.

The genes are TRBV5-1 and TRBJ2-5; D ambiguous. The germline V gene has CDR1 SGHRS and CDR2 YFSETQ. The V end was cut by 3 bases, the J end by 2 bases, with 14 bases between. This CDR3 spans 15 amino acids. The CDR3 coding sequence is TGCGCCAGCAGCTCGCCGACCGACTCTCAAGAGACCCAGTACTTC. This sequence encodes CASSSPTDSQETQYF.

The rearrangement joins TRBV18 to TRBJ1-1; D may be TRBD1 (6 bases). V lost 0 bases and J lost 5, with 13 bases in between. The CDR3 is 15 amino acids. Germline CDR1 reads KGHSH; CDR2 reads LQKENI. The CDR3 sequence: CASSPPVGGSTEAFF. DNA of the CDR3: TGTGCCAGCTCACCACCTGTGGGGGGCTCTACTGAAGCTTTCTTT.

The chain has TRBV13 and TRBJ2-7, with D possibly matching TRBD2 (6 bases). Germline V gene lookup returns CDR1 PRHDT and CDR2 FYEKMQ (reference sequence). V lost 5 bases and J 4 bases, leaving 18 bases between the germline ends. CDR3 length equals 15 residues. DNA of the CDR3: TGTGCCAGCAGCCTAGTGATAGCCGGAGGGTACGAGCAGTACTTC. Translation gives CASSLVIAGGYEQYF.

This clone was counted only a few times. CDR3 sequence (DNA): TGTGCCAGCCTGTACTCGACGAAGCGGTACTTC. Translating it yields CASLYSTKRYF. The chain links TRBV2 to TRBJ2-7; D is unclear. V dropped 8 bases and J dropped 12 bases, with 17 bases sitting between them. The CDR3 has 11 residues. Per the germline V gene, CDR1 is SNHLY and CDR2 is FYNNEI.

The chain uses TRBV5-1 and TRBJ2-7, with a tentative D call TRBD2 (6 bases). Germline loops: CDR1 SGHRS, CDR2 YFSETQ. The CDR3 consists of 13 residues. With 2 bases removed from V and 0 bases from J, the gap between germline ends came to 6 bases. The CDR3 loop is CASSFGSSYEQYF. CDR3 nucleotides: TGCGCCAGCAGCTTCGGGAGCTCCTACGAGCAGTACTTC.

This chain joins TRBV2 and TRBJ1-5; a possible D gene is TRBD1 (5 bases). The V and J ends lost 6 bases and 11 bases respectively, with 14 bases between them. Germline V CDR1 and CDR2: SNHLY, FYNNEI. The CDR3 loop spans 12 amino acids. The CDR3 sequence: CASSGGGAAQHF. CDR3 nucleotide sequence: TGTGCCAGCAGCGGAGGTGGGGCGGCCCAGCATTTT.

The chain is built from TRBV4-1 and TRBJ2-3, with D possibly matching TRBD1 (6 bases). The germline V and J ends were trimmed by 6 bases and 4 bases, with 14 bases remaining between them. The CDR3 runs 14 residues. Germline lookup yields CDR1 MGHRA and CDR2 YSYEKL. CDR3: CASRSTGISDTQYF. The CDR3, as DNA: TGCGCCAGCAGATCAACAGGGATATCAGATACGCAGTATTTT.

The V call is TRBV20-1, the J call TRBJ1-2, with D unclear. The length of the CDR3 is 11 residues. The germline V and J ends were trimmed by 6 bases and 8 bases, with 13 bases remaining between them. Germline CDR1 DFQATT, CDR2 SNEGSKA (reference sequence). CDR3 nucleotides: TGCAGTGCGAGAACGAATAGAGGCTACACCTTC. Protein: CSARTNRGYTF.